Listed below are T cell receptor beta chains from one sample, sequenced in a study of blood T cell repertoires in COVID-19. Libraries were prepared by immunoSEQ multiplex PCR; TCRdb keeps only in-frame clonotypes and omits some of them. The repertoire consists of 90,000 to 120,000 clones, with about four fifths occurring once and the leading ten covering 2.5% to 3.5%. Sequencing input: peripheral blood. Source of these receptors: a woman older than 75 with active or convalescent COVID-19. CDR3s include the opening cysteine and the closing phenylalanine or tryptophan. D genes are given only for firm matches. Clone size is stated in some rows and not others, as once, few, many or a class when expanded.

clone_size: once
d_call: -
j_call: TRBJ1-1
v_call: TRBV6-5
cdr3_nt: TGTGCCAGCAGATTGGCGAACACTGAAGCTTTCTTT
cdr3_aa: CASRLANTEAFF

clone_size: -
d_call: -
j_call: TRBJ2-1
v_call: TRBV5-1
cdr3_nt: TGCGCCAGCAGCTTGGCCGGAGACAGGCGGGCTGAGCAGTTCTTC
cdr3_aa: CASSLAGDRRAEQFF

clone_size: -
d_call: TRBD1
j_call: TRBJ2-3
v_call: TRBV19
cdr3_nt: TGTGCCAGTAGTCAGGACAGGGATCTCACAGATACGCAGTATTTT
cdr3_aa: CASSQDRDLTDTQYF

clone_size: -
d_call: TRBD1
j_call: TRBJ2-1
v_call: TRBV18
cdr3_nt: TGTGCCAGCTCCGCCGGGACAGGGGAACTCAATGAGCAGTTCTTC
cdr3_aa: CASSAGTGELNEQFF

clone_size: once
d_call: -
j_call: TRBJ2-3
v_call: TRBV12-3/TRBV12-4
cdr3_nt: TGTGCCAGCGGGAGGGATACGCAGTATTTT
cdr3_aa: CASGRDTQYF

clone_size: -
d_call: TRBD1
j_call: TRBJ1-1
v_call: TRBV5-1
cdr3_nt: TGCGCCAGCAGCGGCAACAGGGGTATGAACACTGAAGCTTTCTTT
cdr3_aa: CASSGNRGMNTEAFF

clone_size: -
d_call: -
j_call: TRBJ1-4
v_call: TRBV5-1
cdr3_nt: TGCGCCAGCTCCGGAGGGGACTCTAATGAAAAACTGTTTTTT
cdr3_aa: CASSGGDSNEKLFF

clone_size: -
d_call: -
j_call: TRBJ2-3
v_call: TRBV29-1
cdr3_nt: TGCAGCGTTCGGGGCACAGATACGCAGTATTTT
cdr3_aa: CSVRGTDTQYF

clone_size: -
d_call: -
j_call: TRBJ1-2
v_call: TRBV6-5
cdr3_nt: TGTGCTGCCGGGACATCTAACTATGGCTACACCTTC
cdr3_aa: CAAGTSNYGYTF

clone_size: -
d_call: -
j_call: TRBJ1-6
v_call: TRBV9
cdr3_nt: TGTGCCAGCAGCGTAGAAGGGAGCTCCTATAATTCACCCCTCCACTTT
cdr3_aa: CASSVEGSSYNSPLHF

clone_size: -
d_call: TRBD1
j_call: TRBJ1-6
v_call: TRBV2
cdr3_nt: TGTGCCAGCAGCTCCGACGGACAGGGAGTTTCGCCCCTCCACTTT
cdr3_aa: CASSSDGQGVSPLHF

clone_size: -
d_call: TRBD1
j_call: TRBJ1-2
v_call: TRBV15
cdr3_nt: TGTGCCACTGGGAGACAGGGGGCTCATGGCTACACCTTC
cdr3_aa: CATGRQGAHGYTF

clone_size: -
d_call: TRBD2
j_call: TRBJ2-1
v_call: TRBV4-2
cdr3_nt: TGTGCCAGCAGCCAAGATAGAAAGACTAGCGGAAGCTCCTACAATGAGCAGTTCTTC
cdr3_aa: CASSQDRKTSGSSYNEQFF

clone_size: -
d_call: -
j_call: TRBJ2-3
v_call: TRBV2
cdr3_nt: TGTGCCAGCAGGGTGTCTACTAGCTCCCCAGATACGCAGTATTTT
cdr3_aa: CASRVSTSSPDTQYF

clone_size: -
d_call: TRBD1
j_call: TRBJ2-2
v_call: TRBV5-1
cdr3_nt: TGCGCCAGCAGCTTGGCGGTGACAGGGTTTTCTGCCGGGGAGCTGTTTTTT
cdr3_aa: CASSLAVTGFSAGELFF

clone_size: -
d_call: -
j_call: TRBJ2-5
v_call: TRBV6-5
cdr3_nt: TGTGCCAGCAGTCTACAGGGACGGGTAGAGACCCAGTACTTC
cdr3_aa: CASSLQGRVETQYF

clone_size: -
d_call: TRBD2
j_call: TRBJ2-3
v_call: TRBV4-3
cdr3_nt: TGCGCCAGCAGCCAGATGGGACTAGCGGGAGGAGGAGATACGCAGTATTTT
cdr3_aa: CASSQMGLAGGGDTQYF

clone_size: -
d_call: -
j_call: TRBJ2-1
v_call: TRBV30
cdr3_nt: TGTGCCTGGACGCGGGACTCCTACAATGAGCAGTTCTTC
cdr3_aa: CAWTRDSYNEQFF

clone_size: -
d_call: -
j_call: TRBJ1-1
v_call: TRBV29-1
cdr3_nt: TGCAGCGTGCTTGACAGACGGAACACTGAAGCTTTCTTT
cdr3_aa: CSVLDRRNTEAFF

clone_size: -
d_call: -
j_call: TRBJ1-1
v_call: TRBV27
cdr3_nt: TGTGCCAGCAGTTTATTGGGGGGGGGTGAAGCTTTCTTT
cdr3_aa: CASSLLGGGEAFF

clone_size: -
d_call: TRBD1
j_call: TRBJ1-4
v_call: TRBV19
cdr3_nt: TGTGCCAGTAGCGACCCGGGACAGGGAAGAAGGAAAGAAAAACTGTTTTTT
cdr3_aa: CASSDPGQGRRKEKLFF

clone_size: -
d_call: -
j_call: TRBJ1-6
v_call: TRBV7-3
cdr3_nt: TGTGCCAGCAGACACCTGCCAGTCTCCTATAATTCACCCCTCCACTTT
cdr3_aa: CASRHLPVSYNSPLHF

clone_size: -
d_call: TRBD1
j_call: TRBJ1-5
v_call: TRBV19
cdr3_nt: TGTGCCAGTAGTATAGTACAGGGGGGTGGTCAGCCCCAGCATTTT
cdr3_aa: CASSIVQGGGQPQHF

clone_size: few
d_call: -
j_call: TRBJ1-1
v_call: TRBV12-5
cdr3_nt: TGTGCTAGTGGTTTGTCAGGGAACACTGAAGCTTTCTTT
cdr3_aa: CASGLSGNTEAFF

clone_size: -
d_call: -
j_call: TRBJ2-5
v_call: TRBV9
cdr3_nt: TGTGCCAGCAGCGTACAGGGGAAGGGTGAGACCCAGTACTTC
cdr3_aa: CASSVQGKGETQYF

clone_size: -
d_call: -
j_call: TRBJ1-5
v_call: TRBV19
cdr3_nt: TGTGCCAGTAGTCCCACGGGCGGGGTCAACAATCAGCCCCAGCATTTT
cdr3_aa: CASSPTGGVNNQPQHF

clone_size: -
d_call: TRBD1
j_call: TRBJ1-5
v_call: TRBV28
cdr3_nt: TGTGCCAGCAGTTTATGGGGCAGGGGGAACAATCAGCCCCAGCATTTT
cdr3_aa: CASSLWGRGNNQPQHF

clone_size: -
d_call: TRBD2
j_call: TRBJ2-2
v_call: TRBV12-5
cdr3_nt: TGTGCTAGTGGTTTGTTGAAGCGGGGGGGTACCACCGGGGAGCTGTTTTTT
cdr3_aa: CASGLLKRGGTTGELFF

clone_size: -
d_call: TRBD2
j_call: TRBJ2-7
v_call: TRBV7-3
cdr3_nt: TGTGCCAGCAGCCCCGGCGGGGGGCTCAACGAGCAGTACTTC
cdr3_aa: CASSPGGGLNEQYF

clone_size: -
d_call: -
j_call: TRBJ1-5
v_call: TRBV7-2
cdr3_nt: TGTGCCAGCAGCCCAACTAGCCTTGAGCCCCAGCATTTT
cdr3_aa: CASSPTSLEPQHF

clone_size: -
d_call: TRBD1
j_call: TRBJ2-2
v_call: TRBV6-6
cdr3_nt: TGTGCCAGCAAGGACAGGCCCACCGGGGAGCTGTTTTTT
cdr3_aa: CASKDRPTGELFF

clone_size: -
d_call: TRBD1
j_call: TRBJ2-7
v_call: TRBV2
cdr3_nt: TGTGCCAGCAGTCAGGGGGTCTCCTACGAGCAGTACTTC
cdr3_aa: CASSQGVSYEQYF

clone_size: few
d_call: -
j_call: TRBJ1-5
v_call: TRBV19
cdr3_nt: TGTGCCAGTAGTATTATACGTCAGGTTAGCAATCAGCCCCAGCATTTT
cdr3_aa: CASSIIRQVSNQPQHF

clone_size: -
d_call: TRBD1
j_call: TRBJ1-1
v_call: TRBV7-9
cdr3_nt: TGTGCCAGCAGCGCGAGACAGGGGATGAACACTGAAGCTTTCTTT
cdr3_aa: CASSARQGMNTEAFF

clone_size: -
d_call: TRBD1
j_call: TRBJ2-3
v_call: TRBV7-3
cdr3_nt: TGTGCCAGCAGCAGCCAAGACAGGGGTACGCAGTATTTT
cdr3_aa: CASSSQDRGTQYF

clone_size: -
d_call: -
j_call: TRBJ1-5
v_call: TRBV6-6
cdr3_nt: TGTGCCAGCAGCCGATCGGGACAAAGTACGGGTCAGCCCCAGCATTTT
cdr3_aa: CASSRSGQSTGQPQHF

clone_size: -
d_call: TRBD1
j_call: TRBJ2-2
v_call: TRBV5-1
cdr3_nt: TGCGCCAGCAGCTTAGGGGGCACGACCGGGGAGCTGTTTTTT
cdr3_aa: CASSLGGTTGELFF

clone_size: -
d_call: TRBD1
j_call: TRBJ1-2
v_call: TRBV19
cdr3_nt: TGTGCCAGTAGTGGGACAGGGGGCTATGGCTACACCTTC
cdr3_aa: CASSGTGGYGYTF

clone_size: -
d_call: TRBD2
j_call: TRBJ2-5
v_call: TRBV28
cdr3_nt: TGTGCCAGCAGTTTCGGACTAGCGGGAGTCGAGACCCAGTACTTC
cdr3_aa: CASSFGLAGVETQYF

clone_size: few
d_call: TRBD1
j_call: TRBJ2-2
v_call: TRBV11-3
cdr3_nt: TGTGCCAGCAGCGACATAAACAGGGGAACCGGGGAGCTGTTTTTT
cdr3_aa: CASSDINRGTGELFF

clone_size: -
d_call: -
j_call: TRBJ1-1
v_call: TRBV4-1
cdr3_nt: TGCGCCAGCAGCCTGGAACAGGGTGTTAGCACTGAAGCTTTCTTT
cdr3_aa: CASSLEQGVSTEAFF

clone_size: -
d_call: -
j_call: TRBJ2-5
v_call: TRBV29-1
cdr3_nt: TGCAGCGCTTCAGGGGTTGGAGAGACCCAGTACTTC
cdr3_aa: CSASGVGETQYF

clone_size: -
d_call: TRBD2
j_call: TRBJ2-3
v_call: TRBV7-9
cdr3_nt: TGTGCCAGCAGCTTAGGAGCGGGGGTACCTGGGGATACGCAGTATTTT
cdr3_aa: CASSLGAGVPGDTQYF

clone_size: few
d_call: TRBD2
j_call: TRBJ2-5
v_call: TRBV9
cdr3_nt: TGTGCCAGCAGCGTAGATACGGCGGGGGGTCCTGTTGGGACCCAGTACTTC
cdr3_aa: CASSVDTAGGPVGTQYF

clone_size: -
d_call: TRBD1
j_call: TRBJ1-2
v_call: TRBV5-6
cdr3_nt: TGTGCCAGCAGCGGACAGGGGAACTATGGCTACACCTTC
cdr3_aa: CASSGQGNYGYTF

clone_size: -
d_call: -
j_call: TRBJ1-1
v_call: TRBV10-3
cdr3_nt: TGTGCCATCAGTGAGTTTGAACAGGGAACTTTCTTT
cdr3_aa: CAISEFEQGTFF

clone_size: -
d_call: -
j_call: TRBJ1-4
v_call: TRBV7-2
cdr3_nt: TGTGCCAGCAGCTACCAGTATAATGAAAAACTGTTTTTT
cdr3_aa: CASSYQYNEKLFF